This T cell receptor beta chain was sequenced in a study of prognosis after radiotherapy for stage I lung cancer. The overall study: No patient received concurrent therapy with stereotactic body radiotherapy. Study-level results: Reduced Shannon entropy following stereotactic body radiation therapy was recorded in patients who developed distant metastases.

There are 13 residues in the CDR3. Losses at the gene ends were 3 bases for V and 3 bases for J; bases not matched to a gene: 2. The V gene's germline CDR1 is DFQATT and CDR2 SNEGSKA (reference sequence). This clonotype was counted ten times or more. Antigen unknown. Two rounds of multiplex PCR amplified TCR beta CDR3 from genomic DNA. The authors ran first-round PCR with primers specific to each TRBV and TRBJ gene. TCRdb independently ran MiXCR on the multiplex PCR reads; one entry per CDR3 protein. The sample contains 11,000 to 15,000 distinct CDR3 sequences, roughly 27% of which appear only once. The clonotype originates from a donor aged 50 or older with non-small cell lung cancer. This specimen was PBMCs, taken before or after stereotactic body radiation therapy (not recorded which). The gene calls are TRBV20-1 and TRBJ2-1, with 7 bases matching TRBD2. CDR3 in amino acids: CSASGDYYNEQFF. Written as DNA, the CDR3 is TGCAGTGCTAGTGGGGACTACTACAATGAGCAGTTCTTC.